This TCR beta chain emerged from a study of beta chain features in type 1 diabetes. Regarding the study as a whole: Although PCR might favor shorter templates, it would do so equally in patients and controls. Fewer junction insertions and more nucleotide deletions appeared in type 1 diabetes patients. Within patients, naive, central memory and Treg TCRB repertoires seemed more similar than within healthy donors. Because the template was cDNA, high-expressing cells might be over-represented. A moderate, significant TCRB CDR3 shortening appeared in type 1 diabetes across four CD4+ subsets.

Germline V gene lookup returns CDR1 SGDLS and CDR2 YYNGEE. V dropped 0 bases and J dropped 0 bases, with 4 bases sitting between them. The CDR3 has 15 amino acids. Expressed TCRB transcripts got sequenced, as all isolated RNA was reverse transcribed. Clones were read by immunoSEQ multiplex PCR, and TCRdb kept only the in-frame ones, dropping some. Here the sample spans about 700,000 clones, roughly 13% being singletons. This clone was detected only a few times. The antigen is unknown. The specimen sequenced was naive CD4+ T cells from blood. The rearrangement uses TRBV9 and TRBJ2-6; no clear D gene. This TCR was sampled from a man aged 18 to 29 with type 1 diabetes. CDR3 coding DNA: TGTGCCAGCAGCGTAGCGCACTCTGGGGCCAACGTCCTGACTTTC. Translated, it gives CASSVAHSGANVLTF.